The rows below give T cell receptor beta chains drawn from one sample of a study of control samples from healthy donors and cancer patients. Repertoires were generated with immunoSEQ multiplex PCR, while TCRdb's copy carries only in-frame clones and drops some. Seen here are some 140,000 clones, about 88% observed once, and the top ten hold roughly 10%. The sample consisted of blood. Receptors were obtained from a woman aged 25-40 years in good health. Each CDR3 is given with its conserved first and last residue.

j_gene	len	v_gene	CDR3aa
TRBJ1-2	14	TRBV29-1	CSAQPQGGAYGYTF
TRBJ2-5	16	TRBV7-7	CASSLGPGGTQETQYF
TRBJ2-7	14	TRBV29-1	CSVDLGLVPYEQYF
TRBJ2-3	16	TRBV24-1	CATSDPGLAGGDTQYF
TRBJ2-1	17	TRBV2	CASSEAGTGSSYNEQFF
TRBJ2-7	14	TRBV6-6	CASSRTSGRGEQYF
TRBJ2-7	13	TRBV24-1	CATSDRTPYEQYF
TRBJ2-3	14	TRBV10-3	CAITSQRETDTQYF
TRBJ2-5	15	TRBV25-1	CASSGGLAGGETQYF
TRBJ2-1	13	TRBV7-9	CASSTPGDYEQFF